These 4 T cell receptor beta chains came from one sample sequenced in a study of blood T cells in healthy people across ages (dated by TCRdb to the mid-2010s). Library generation was performed with 5' RACE. The instrument was an Illumina HiSeq 2500. The second PCR ran for about 6 to 11 cycles and used a J-beta primer mix along with a sample-barcoded 5' primer. Through fastp at Q25 and MiXCR, TCRdb rebuilt clones from the public reads, retaining in-frame beta chains. Merged by CDR3 protein, the rows form single entries marked with the most common genes and DNA. The sample has about 1,400,000 distinct CDR3 sequences on record, around 59% of them singletons. The ten largest clones capture 6.5% to 8.5% of the sample. Sequencing was carried out using blood. The receptors come from a man aged 18-30 years in good health.

The genes are TRBV12-3 or TRBV12-4 and TRBJ2-7; D gene ambiguous. This CDR3 has 14 residues. V lost 5 bases and J lost 4, with 15 bases in between. The CDR3 here is CASSVFADQYEQYF. In nucleotides, the CDR3 is TGTGCCAGCAGTGTCTTTGCGGACCAGTACGAGCAGTACTTC.

V gene TRBV11-2 combines with J gene TRBJ2-5; unclear D gene. Germline lookup yields CDR1 SGHAT and CDR2 FQNNGV. The CDR3 spans 12 residues. Trimming removed 4 bases at V and 7 bases at J, with 10 bases between. Here the CDR3 DNA reads TGTGCCAGCAGCTCCATACTGGTGACCCAGTACTTC. Its translation: CASSSILVTQYF.

The chain has TRBV11-1 and TRBJ1-1, with D possibly being TRBD1 (5 bases). Germline assignment: CDR1 SGHAT and CDR2 FQDESV (reference sequence). The V and J ends lost 2 bases and 1 base respectively, with 20 bases between them. The CDR3 spans 18 residues. The CDR3 region has the DNA TGTGCCAGCAGCTTAAATGTTTGGCTGAATGGGGGGAACACTGAAGCTTTCTTT. As protein: CASSLNVWLNGGNTEAFF.

The chain uses TRBV14 and TRBJ1-2; tentatively, D is TRBD1 (5 bases). Germline loops: CDR1 SGHDN, CDR2 FVKESK. V was trimmed by 4 bases and J by 4 bases, leaving 16 bases between them. This CDR3 comprises 15 residues. The chain's CDR3 is CASSPLWGTVYGYTF. Here the CDR3 DNA reads TGTGCCAGCAGCCCCTTGTGGGGGACGGTCTATGGCTACACCTTC. The whole variable domain, remainder taken from reference TRBV14 and TRBJ1-2, is EAGVTQFPSHSVIEKGQTVTLRCDPISGHDNLYWYRRVMGKEIKFLLHFVKESKQDESGMPNNRFLAERTGGTYSTLKVQPAELEDSGVYFCASSPLWGTVYGYTFGSGTRLTVV.